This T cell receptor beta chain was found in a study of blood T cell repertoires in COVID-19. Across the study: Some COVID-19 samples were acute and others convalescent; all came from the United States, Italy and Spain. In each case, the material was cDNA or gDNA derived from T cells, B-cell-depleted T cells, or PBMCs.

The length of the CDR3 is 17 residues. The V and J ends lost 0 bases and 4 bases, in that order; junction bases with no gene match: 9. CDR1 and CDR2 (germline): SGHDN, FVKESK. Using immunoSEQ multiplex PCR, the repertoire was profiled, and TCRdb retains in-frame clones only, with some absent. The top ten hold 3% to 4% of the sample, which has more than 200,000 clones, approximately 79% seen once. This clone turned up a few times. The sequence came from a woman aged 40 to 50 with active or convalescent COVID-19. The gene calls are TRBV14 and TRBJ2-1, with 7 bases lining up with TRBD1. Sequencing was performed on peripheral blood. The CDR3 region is CASSQERVDRFYNEQFF. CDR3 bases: TGTGCCAGCAGCCAAGAAAGAGTGGACAGGTTTTACAATGAGCAGTTCTTC.